This paragraph reports one T cell receptor beta chain. At the DNA level, this CDR3 is encoded by other sequences in the same sample as well. The data were obtained in a study of blood T cell repertoires in COVID-19. The wider study: Two negative PCRs, clearance, or symptom resolution were required of recovered Cohort 3 donors. Sources were T cells, B-cell-depleted T cells, or PBMCs; the material itself was cDNA or gDNA.

Germline V gene data show CDR1 as LGHDT and CDR2 as YNNKEL (reference sequence). This CDR3 comprises 12 residues. V shed 0 bases and J shed 2 bases, with 2 bases lying between them. Participants reported their clinical history, and cohort assignment relied on those reports. In the original processing: It was from reference gene primer amplification that nucleated cell counts were estimated. Produced via immunoSEQ multiplex PCR; TCRdb's table is partial and in-frame only. V and J calls and clone size are copied from that table; D and trimming were computed from the DNA. The sample has 350,000 to 450,000 clones; roughly 86% are singletons.

This TCR was sampled from a man aged 35-49 years in a cohort exposed to, infected with or recovered from COVID-19 (not recorded which). Input material: PBMCs or T cells enriched from blood (not recorded which). The rearrangement links TRBV3-1 (or the pseudogene TRBV3-2) to TRBJ2-7; D not certain. Here the CDR3 reads CASSQDTYEQYF. The CDR3 DNA is TGTGCCAGCAGCCAAGATACCTACGAGCAGTACTTC.